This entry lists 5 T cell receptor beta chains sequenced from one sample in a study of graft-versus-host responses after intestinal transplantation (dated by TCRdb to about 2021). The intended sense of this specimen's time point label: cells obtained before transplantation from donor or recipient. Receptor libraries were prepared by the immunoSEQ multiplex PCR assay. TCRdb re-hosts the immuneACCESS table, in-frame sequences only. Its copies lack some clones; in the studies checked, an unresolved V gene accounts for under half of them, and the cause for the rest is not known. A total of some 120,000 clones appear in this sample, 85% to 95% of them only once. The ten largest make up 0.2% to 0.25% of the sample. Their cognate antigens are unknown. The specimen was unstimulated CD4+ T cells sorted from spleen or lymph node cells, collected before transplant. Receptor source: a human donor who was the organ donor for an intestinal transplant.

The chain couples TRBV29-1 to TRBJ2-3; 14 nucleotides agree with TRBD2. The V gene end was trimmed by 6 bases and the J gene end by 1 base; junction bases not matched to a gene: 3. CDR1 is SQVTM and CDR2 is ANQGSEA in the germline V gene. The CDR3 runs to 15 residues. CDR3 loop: CSVEGLAGGTDTQYF. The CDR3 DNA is TGCAGCGTCGAGGGACTAGCGGGAGGCACAGATACGCAGTATTTT.

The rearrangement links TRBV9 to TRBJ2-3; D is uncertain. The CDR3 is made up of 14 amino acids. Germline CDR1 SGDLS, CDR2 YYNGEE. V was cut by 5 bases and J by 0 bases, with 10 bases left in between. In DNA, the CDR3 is TGTGCCAGCAGTGTCTTGAGGAGCACAGATACGCAGTATTTT. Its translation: CASSVLRSTDTQYF.

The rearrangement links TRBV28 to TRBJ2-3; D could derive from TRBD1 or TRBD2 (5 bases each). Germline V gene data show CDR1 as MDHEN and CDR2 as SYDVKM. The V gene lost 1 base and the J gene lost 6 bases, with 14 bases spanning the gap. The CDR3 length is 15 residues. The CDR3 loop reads CASSLLGRIPDTQYF. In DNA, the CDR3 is TGTGCCAGCAGTTTATTGGGACGGATCCCCGATACGCAGTATTTT.

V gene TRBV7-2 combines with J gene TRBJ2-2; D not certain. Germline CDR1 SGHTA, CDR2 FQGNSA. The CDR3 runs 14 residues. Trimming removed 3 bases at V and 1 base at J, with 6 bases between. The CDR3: CASSLGQNTGELFF. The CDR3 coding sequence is TGTGCCAGCAGCTTGGGTCAGAACACCGGGGAGCTGTTTTTT.

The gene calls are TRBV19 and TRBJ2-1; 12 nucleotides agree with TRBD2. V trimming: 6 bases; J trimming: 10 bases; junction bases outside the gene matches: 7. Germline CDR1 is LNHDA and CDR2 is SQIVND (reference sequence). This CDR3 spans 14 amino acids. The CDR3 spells CASRRLAGVGEQFF. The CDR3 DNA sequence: TGTGCCAGTAGGCGACTAGCGGGAGTGGGGGAGCAGTTCTTC.